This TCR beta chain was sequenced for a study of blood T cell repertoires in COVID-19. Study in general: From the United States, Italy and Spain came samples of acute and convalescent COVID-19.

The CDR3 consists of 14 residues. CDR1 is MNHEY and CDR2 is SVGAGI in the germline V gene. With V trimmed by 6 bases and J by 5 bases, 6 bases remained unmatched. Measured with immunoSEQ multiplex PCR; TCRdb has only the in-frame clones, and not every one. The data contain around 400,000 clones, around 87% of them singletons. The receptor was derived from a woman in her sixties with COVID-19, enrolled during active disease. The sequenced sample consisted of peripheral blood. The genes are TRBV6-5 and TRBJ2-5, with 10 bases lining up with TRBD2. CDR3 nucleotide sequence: TGTGCCAGCAGGAACCTAGCGGGGGTGGAGACCCAGTACTTC. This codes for CASRNLAGVETQYF.